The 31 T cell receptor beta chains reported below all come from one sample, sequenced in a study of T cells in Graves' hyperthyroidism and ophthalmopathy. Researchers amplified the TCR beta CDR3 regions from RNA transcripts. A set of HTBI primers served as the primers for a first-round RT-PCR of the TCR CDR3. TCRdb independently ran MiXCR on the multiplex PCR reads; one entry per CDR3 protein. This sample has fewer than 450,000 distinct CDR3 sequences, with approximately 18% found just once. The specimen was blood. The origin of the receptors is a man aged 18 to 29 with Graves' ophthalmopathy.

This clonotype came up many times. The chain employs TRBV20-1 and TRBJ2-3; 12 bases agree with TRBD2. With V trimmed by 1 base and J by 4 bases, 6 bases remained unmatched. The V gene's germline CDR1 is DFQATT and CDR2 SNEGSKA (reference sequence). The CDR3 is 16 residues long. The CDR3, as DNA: TGCAGTGCTAGAGGGGCTAGCGGGGGGGCCCCAGATACGCAGTATTTT. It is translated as CSARGASGGAPDTQYF.

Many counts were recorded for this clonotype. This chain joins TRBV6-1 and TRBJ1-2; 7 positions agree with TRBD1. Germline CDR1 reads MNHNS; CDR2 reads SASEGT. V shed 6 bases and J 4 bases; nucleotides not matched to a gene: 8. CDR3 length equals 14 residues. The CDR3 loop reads CASRDRQGGYGYTF. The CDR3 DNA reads TGTGCCAGCAGAGACCGACAGGGCGGCTATGGCTACACCTTC.

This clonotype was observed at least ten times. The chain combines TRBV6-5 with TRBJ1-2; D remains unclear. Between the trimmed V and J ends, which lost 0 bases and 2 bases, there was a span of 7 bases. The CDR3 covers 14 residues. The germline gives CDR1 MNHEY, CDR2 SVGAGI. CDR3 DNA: TGTGCCAGCAGTTACTCGCCAGACAACTATGGCTACACCTTC. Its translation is CASSYSPDNYGYTF.

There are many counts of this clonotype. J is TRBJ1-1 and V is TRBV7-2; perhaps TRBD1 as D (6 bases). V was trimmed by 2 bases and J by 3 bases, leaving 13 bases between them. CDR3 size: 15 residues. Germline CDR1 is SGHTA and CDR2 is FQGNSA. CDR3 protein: CASSLMGAWDTEAFF. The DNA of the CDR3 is TGTGCCAGCAGCTTAATGGGGGCTTGGGACACTGAAGCTTTCTTT. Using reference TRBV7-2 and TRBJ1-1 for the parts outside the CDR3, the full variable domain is GAGVSQSPSNKVTEKGKDVELRCDPISGHTALYWYRQSLGQGLEFLIYFQGNSAPDKSGLPSDRFSAERTGGSVSTLTIQRTQQEDSAVYLCASSLMGAWDTEAFFGQGTRLTVV.

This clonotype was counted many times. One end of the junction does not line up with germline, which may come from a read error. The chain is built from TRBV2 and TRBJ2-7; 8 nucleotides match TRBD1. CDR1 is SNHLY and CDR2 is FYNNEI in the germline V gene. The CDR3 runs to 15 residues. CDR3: CASREGTGLTREQYF. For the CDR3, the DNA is TGTGCCAGCAGGGAAGGGACAGGCCTCACCCGCGAGCAGTACTTC.

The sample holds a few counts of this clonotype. The CDR3 region is CATSDAGQGSEQYF. For the CDR3, the DNA is TGTGCCACCAGTGACGCCGGACAGGGGAGCGAGCAGTACTTC. The chain has TRBV24-1 and TRBJ2-7; TRBD1 aligns across 9 bases. This CDR3 is 14 amino acids long. The germline gives CDR1 KGHDR, CDR2 SFDVKD. Trimming at V came to 4 bases and at J to 6 bases, leaving 6 bases not matched to a gene.

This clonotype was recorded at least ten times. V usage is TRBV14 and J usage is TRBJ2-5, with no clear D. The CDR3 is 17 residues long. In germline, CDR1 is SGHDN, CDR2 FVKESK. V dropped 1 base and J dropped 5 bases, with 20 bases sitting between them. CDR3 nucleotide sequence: TGTGCCAGCAGCCAAGGGGCGCGGAGTAATTCCCAGGAGACCCAGTACTTC. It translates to CASSQGARSNSQETQYF.

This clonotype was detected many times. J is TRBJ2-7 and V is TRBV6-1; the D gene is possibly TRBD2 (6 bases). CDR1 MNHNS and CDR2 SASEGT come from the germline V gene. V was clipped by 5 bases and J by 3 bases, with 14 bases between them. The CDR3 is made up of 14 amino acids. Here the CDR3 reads CASSLPSGVYEQYF. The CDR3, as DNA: TGTGCCAGCAGTCTCCCGTCGGGGGTCTACGAGCAGTACTTC.

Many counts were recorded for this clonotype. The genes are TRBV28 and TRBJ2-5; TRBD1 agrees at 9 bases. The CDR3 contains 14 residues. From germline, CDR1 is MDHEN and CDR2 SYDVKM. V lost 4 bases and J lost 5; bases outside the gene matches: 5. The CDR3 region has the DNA TGTGCCAGCAGTTCCGGGACAGGGTTGGAGACCCAGTACTTC. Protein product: CASSSGTGLETQYF.

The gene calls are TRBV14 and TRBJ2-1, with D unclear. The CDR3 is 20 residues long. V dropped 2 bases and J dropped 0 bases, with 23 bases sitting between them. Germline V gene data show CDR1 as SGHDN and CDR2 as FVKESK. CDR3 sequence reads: CASSQLRVIWDGSSYNEQFF. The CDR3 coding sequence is TGTGCCAGCAGCCAATTAAGGGTAATTTGGGATGGGTCCTCCTACAATGAGCAGTTCTTC.

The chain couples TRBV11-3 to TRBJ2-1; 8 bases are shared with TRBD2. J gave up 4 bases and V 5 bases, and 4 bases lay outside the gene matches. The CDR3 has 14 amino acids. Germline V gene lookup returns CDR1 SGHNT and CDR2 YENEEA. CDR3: CASSQQRGYNEQFF. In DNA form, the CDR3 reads TGTGCCAGCAGCCAACAGCGGGGGTACAATGAGCAGTTCTTC.

The CDR3 nucleotides are TGTGCCAGCAGCGACCGGGACAGGGTCCTGGTTGGGGACAATGAGCAGTTCTTC. As protein: CASSDRDRVLVGDNEQFF. This chain connects TRBV9 to TRBJ2-1; TRBD1 aligns across 9 bases. Germline CDR1 reads SGDLS; CDR2 reads YYNGEE. V shed 3 bases, J shed 5 bases, and the junction held 15 bases outside the gene matches. The CDR3 covers 18 residues.

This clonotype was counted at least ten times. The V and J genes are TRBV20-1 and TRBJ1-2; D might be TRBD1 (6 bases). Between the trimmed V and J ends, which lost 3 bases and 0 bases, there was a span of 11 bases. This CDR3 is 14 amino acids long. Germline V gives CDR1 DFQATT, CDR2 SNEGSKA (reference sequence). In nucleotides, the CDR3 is TGCAGTGCTAGGACCAGGGGAACTAACTATGGCTACACCTTC. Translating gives CSARTRGTNYGYTF.

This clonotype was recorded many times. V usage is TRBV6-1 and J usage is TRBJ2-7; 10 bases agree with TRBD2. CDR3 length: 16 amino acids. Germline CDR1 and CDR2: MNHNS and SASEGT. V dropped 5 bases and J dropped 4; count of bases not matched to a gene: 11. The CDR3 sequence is CASSSGAISGGYEQYF. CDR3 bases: TGTGCCAGCAGTAGCGGGGCCATTAGCGGGGGGTACGAGCAGTACTTC.

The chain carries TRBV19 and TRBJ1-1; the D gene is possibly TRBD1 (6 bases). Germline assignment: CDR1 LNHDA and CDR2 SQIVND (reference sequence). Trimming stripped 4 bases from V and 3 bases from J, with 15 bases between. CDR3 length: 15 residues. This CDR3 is CASSTWGQGYTEAFF. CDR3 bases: TGTGCCAGTAGTACTTGGGGACAAGGATACACTGAAGCTTTCTTT.

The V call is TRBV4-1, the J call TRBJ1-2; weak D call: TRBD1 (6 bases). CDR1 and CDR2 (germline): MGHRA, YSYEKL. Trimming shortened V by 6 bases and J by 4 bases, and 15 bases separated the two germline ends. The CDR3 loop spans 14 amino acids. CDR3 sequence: CASRPEQGSYGYTF. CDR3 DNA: TGCGCCAGCAGACCGGAACAGGGAAGCTATGGCTACACCTTC.

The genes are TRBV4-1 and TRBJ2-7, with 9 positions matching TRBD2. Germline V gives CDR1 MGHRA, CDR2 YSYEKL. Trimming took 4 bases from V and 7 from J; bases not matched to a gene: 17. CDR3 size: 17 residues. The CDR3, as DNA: TGCGCCAGCAGCCCGGGATTTCTAGCGGGGCTTGGTGGTGAGCAGTACTTC. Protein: CASSPGFLAGLGGEQYF.

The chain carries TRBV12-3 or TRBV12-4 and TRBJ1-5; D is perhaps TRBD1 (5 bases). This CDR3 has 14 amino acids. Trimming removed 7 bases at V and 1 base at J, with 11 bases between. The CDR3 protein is CASTPGGSNQPQHF. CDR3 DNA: TGTGCCAGCACCCCCGGGGGGAGCAATCAGCCCCAGCATTTT.

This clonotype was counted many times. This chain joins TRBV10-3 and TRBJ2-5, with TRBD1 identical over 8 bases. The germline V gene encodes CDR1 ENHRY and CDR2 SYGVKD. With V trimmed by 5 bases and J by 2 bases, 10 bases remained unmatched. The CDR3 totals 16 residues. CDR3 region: CAISSARTGRQETQYF. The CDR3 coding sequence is TGTGCCATCAGTAGTGCTCGGACAGGGCGTCAAGAGACCCAGTACTTC.

CDR3 sequence reads: CSARVVQGGELFF. Here the CDR3 DNA reads TGCAGTGCTAGAGTCGTACAGGGCGGGGAGCTGTTTTTT. The chain recombines TRBV20-1 with TRBJ2-2, with TRBD1 as a possible D gene (6 bases). Germline V gene sequence: CDR1 DFQATT, CDR2 SNEGSKA (reference sequence). Trimming pared 1 base from V and 7 bases from J, leaving 10 bases between. The CDR3 has 13 amino acids.

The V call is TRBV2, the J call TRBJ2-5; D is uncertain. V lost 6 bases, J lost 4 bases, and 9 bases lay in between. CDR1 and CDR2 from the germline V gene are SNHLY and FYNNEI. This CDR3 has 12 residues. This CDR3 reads CASRGVLETQYF. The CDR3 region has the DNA TGTGCCAGCAGGGGCGTCCTAGAGACCCAGTACTTC. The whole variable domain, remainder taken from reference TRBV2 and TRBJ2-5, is EPEVTQTPSHQVTQMGQEVILRCVPISNHLYFYWYRQILGQKVEFLVSFYNNEISEKSEIFDDQFSVERPDGSNFTLKIRSTKLEDSAMYFCASRGVLETQYFGPGTRLLVL.

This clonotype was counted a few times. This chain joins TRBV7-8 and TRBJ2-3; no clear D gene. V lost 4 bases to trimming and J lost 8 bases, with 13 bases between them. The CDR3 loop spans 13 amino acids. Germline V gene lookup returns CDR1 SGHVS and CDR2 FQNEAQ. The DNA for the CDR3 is TGTGCCAGCAGCTCCGAAGTTTTCGCTACGCAGTATTTT. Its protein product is CASSSEVFATQYF.

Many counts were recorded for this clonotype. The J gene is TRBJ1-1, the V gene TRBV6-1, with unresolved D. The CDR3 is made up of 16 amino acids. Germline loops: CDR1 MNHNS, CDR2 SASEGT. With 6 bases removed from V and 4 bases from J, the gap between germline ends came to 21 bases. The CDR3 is CASSPPGAFRPTEAFF. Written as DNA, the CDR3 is TGTGCCAGCAGCCCACCCGGAGCTTTTAGGCCCACTGAAGCTTTCTTT.

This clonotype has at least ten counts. The CDR3 loop is CASSPPRDLSQETQYF. For the CDR3, the DNA is TGTGCCAGCAGTCCCCCCAGGGATTTATCCCAAGAGACCCAGTACTTC. The V gene is TRBV28, the J gene TRBJ2-5, with a weak D call TRBD1 (5 bases). Germline V gene lookup returns CDR1 MDHEN and CDR2 SYDVKM. This CDR3 has 16 amino acids. V was shortened by 5 bases and J by 1 base, with 17 bases between the two germline ends.

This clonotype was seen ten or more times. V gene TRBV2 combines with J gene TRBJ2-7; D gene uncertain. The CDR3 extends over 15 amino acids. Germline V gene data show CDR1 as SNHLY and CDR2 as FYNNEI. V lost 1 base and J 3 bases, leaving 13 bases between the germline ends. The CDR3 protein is CASSEGLGLLYEQYF. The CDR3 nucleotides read TGTGCCAGCAGTGAAGGCTTAGGGCTTCTCTACGAGCAGTACTTC.

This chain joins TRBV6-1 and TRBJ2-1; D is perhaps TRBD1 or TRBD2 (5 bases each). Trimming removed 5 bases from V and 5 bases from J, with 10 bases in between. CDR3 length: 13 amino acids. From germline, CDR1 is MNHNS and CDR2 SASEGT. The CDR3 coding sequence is TGTGCCAGCAGTACAAGGGGAGACAATGAGCAGTTCTTC. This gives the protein CASSTRGDNEQFF.

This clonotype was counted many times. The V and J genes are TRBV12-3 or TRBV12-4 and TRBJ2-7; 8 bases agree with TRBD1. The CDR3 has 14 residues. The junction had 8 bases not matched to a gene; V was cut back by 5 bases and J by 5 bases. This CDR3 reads CASSLYRGSDEQYF. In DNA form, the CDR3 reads TGTGCCAGCAGTCTTTACAGGGGGAGCGACGAGCAGTACTTC.

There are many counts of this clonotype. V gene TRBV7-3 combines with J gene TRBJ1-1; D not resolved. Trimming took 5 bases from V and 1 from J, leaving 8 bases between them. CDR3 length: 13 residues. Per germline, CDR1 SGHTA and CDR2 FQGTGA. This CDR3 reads CASSPQPNTEAFF. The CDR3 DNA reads TGTGCCAGCAGCCCGCAGCCGAACACTGAAGCTTTCTTT.

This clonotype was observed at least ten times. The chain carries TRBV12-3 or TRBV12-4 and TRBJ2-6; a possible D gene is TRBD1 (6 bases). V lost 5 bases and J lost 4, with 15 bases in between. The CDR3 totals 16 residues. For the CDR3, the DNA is TGTGCCAGCAGTCCCCAGGGGAATACCGGGGCCAACGTCCTGACTTTC. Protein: CASSPQGNTGANVLTF.

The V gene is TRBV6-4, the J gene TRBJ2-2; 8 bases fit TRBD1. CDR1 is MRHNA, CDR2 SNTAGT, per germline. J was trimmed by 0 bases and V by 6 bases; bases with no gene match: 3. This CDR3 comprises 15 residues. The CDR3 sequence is CASRKDRANTGELFF. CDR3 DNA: TGTGCCAGCAGAAAGGACAGGGCGAACACCGGGGAGCTGTTTTTT.

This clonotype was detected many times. The CDR3: CASSLAASSYNEQFF. The DNA of the CDR3 is TGCGCCAGCAGCTTGGCCGCTAGCTCCTACAATGAGCAGTTCTTC. This rearrangement joins TRBV5-1 to TRBJ2-1; no firm D call. This CDR3 comprises 15 residues. CDR1 is SGHRS and CDR2 is YFSETQ in the germline V gene. With 0 bases removed from V and 0 bases from J, the gap between germline ends came to 7 bases. The variable domain in full, completed from reference TRBV5-1 and TRBJ2-1, reads KAGVTQTPRYLIKTRGQQVTLSCSPISGHRSVSWYQQTPGQGLQFLFEYFSETQRNKGNFPGRFSGRQFSNSRSEMNVSTLELGDSALYLCASSLAASSYNEQFFGPGTRLTVL.